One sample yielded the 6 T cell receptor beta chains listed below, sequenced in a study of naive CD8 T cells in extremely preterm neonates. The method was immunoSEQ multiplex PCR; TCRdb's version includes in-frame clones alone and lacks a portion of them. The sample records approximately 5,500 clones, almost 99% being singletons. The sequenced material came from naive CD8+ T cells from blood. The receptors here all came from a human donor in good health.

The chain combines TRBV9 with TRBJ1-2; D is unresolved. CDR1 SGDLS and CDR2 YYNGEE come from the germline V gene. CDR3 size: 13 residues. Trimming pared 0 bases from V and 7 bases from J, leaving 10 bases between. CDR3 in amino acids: CASSVVSGVGYTF. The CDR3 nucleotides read TGTGCCAGCAGCGTAGTCTCGGGAGTTGGCTACACCTTC.

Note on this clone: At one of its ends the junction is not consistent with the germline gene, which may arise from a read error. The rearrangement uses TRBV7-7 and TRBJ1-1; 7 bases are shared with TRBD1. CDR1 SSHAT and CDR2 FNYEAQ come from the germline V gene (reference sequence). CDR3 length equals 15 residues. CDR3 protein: CASIIPGQPDTEAFF. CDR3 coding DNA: TGTGCTAGCATTATACCGGGACAGCCTGACACTGAAGCTTTCTTT.

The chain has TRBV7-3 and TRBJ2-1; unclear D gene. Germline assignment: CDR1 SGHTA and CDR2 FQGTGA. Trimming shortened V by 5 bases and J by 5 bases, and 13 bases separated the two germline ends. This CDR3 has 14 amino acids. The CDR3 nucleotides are TGTGCCAGCAGCGCATCCGGGTCCCACAATGAGCAGTTCTTC. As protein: CASSASGSHNEQFF.

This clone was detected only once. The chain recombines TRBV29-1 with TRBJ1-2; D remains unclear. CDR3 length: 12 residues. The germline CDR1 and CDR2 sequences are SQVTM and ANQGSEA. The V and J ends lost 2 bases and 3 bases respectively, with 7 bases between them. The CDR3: CSVEFQYYGYTF. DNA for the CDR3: TGCAGCGTTGAATTCCAGTACTATGGCTACACCTTC.

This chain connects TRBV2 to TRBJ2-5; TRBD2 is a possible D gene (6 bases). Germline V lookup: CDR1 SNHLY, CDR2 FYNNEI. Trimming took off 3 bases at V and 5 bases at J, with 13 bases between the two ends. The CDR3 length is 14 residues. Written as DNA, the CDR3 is TGTGCCAGCAGTGAGACCGGGGGTTGGGAGACCCAGTACTTC. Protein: CASSETGGWETQYF.

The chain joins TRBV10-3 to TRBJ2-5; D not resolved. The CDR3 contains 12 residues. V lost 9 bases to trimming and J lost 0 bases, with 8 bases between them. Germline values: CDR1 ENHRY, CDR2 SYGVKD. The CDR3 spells CAISEYQETQYF. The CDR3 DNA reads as TGTGCCATATCGGAGTACCAAGAGACCCAGTACTTC.